This paragraph reports one TCR beta chain. Germline CDR1 is SGHTA and CDR2 is FQGNSA. This CDR3 region has 16 residues. V dropped 5 bases and J dropped 1; count of bases not matched to a gene: 5. The data derive from a study of T-cell memory formation after mild COVID-19. In TCRdb, the 5' RACE reads were re-called with MiXCR into one record per CDR3 protein. The sample carries hundreds of thousands of distinct CDR3 sequences, 18% recorded once. Sample: PBMCs or a T cell subset sorted from them (not recorded which). The clonotype was recovered from an adult woman who had mild COVID-19 (a few samples of this study predate the infection). Cell type and time point are not known. The rearrangement links TRBV7-2 to TRBJ1-5, with 10 bases matching TRBD1. Here the CDR3 reads CASSPRQGASNQPQHF. The CDR3 coding sequence is TGTGCCAGCAGCCCTCGACAGGGGGCAAGCAATCAGCCCCAGCATTTT.